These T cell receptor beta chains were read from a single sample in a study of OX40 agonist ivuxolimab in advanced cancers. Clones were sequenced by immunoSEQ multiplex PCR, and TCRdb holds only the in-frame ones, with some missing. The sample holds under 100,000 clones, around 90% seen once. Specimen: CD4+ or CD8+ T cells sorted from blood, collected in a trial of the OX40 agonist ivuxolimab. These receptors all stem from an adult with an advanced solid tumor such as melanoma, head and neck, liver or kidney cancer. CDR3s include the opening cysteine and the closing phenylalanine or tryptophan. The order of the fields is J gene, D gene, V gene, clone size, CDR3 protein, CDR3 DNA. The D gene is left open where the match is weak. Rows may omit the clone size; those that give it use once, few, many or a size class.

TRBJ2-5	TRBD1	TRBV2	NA	CASRETGVGETQYF	TGTGCCAGCAGGGAGACAGGGGTCGGAGAGACCCAGTACTTC
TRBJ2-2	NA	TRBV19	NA	CASSPAGVSPHTGELFF	TGTGCCAGTAGTCCCGCAGGTGTGAGCCCTCACACCGGGGAGCTGTTTTTT
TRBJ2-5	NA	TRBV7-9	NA	CASSLEMTSSQYF	TGTGCCAGCAGCTTAGAAATGACCTCTTCCCAGTACTTC
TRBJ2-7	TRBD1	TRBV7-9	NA	CASSLGTGIGSYEQYF	TGTGCCAGCAGCTTAGGGACAGGGATTGGATCCTACGAGCAGTACTTC
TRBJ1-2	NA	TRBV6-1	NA	CASSAQPKSDGYTF	TGTGCCAGCAGTGCCCAGCCTAAGTCAGATGGCTACACCTTC
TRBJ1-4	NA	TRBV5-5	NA	CASSLTVLNEKLFF	TGTGCCAGCAGCTTGACAGTTCTCAATGAAAAACTGTTTTTT
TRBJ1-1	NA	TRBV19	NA	CASSKSRVNTEAFF	TGTGCCAGTAGTAAAAGTCGGGTGAACACTGAAGCTTTCTTT
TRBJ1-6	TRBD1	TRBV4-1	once	CASSQVGGQGVYNSPLHF	TGCGCCAGCAGCCAAGTGGGGGGACAGGGGGTATATAATTCACCCCTCCACTTT
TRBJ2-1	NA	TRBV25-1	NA	CASKITGTSYNEQFF	TGTGCCAGCAAGATAACCGGGACATCCTACAATGAGCAGTTCTTC
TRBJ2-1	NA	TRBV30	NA	CAWLREALGFF	TGTGCCTGGTTAAGGGAAGCCCTAGGGTTCTTC
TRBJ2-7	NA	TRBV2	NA	CASSDTVVPYEQYF	TGTGCCAGCAGTGATACGGTTGTCCCGTACGAGCAGTACTTC
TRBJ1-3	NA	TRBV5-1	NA	CASSPDIAGNTIYF	TGCGCCAGCAGCCCCGACATAGCCGGAAACACCATATATTTT
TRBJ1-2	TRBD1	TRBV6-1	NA	CAIPPQGAYGYTF	TGTGCCATTCCCCCACAGGGGGCCTATGGCTACACCTTC
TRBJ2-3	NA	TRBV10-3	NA	CAITWTSSTDTQYF	TGTGCCATCACTTGGACGTCTAGCACAGATACGCAGTATTTT
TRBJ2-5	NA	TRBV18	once	CASSQQQGTETQYF	TGTGCCAGCTCACAACAACAGGGTACAGAGACCCAGTACTTC
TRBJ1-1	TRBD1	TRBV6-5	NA	CASRPTQGRGTEAFF	TGTGCCAGCAGACCCACACAGGGGCGAGGCACTGAAGCTTTCTTT
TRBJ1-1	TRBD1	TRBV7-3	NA	CASAQGEGTEAFF	TGTGCCAGCGCTCAGGGGGAAGGGACTGAAGCTTTCTTT
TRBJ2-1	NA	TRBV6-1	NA	CASSDLIENEQFF	TGTGCCAGCAGTGACCTCATAGAGAATGAGCAGTTCTTC
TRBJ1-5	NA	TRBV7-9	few	CASSLDGTQPQHF	TGTGCCAGCAGCTTAGATGGGACTCAGCCCCAGCATTTT
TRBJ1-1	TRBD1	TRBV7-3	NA	CASSSHGTGDTEAFF	TGTGCCAGCAGCTCACATGGGACAGGGGATACTGAAGCTTTCTTT
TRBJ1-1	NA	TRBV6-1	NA	CASSEAWASEAFF	TGTGCCAGCAGTGAAGCTTGGGCATCTGAAGCTTTCTTT
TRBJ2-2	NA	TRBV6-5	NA	CASSYQGTNTGELFF	TGTGCCAGCAGTTACCAGGGGACGAACACCGGGGAGCTGTTTTTT
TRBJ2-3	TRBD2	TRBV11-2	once	CASSLAGGVDTQYF	TGTGCCAGCAGCTTAGCGGGGGGAGTAGATACGCAGTATTTT
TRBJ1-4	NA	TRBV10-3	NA	CAISDHASLTGEKLFF	TGTGCCATCAGTGACCACGCGTCCCTCACGGGTGAAAAACTGTTTTTT
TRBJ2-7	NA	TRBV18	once	CASSLAGDSYEQYF	TGTGCCAGCTCACTGGCAGGGGACTCCTACGAGCAGTACTTC
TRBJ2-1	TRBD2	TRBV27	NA	CASRRGKREVDEQFF	TGTGCCAGCAGGCGTGGGAAGCGGGAGGTGGATGAGCAGTTCTTC
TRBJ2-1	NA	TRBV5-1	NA	CASSYERDAQGSLYNEQFF	TGCGCCAGCAGCTACGAAAGAGACGCTCAGGGGAGTTTATACAATGAGCAGTTCTTC
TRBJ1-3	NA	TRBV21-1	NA	CASSKSPVSSGNTIYF	TGTGCCAGCAGCAAATCCCCTGTGAGCTCTGGAAACACCATATATTTT
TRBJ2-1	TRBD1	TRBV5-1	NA	CASSAAGTGAHNEQFF	TGCGCCAGCAGCGCGGCCGGGACAGGGGCCCACAATGAGCAGTTCTTC
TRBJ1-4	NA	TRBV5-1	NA	CASSSGTGSNEKLFF	TGCGCCAGCAGCTCGGGGACGGGATCTAATGAAAAACTGTTTTTT
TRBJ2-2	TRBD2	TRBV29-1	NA	CSVGGGPGELFF	TGCAGCGTTGGCGGGGGGCCCGGGGAGCTGTTTTTT
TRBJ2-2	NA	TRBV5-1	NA	CASSFGRVSNHTGELFF	TGCGCCAGCAGCTTCGGCAGGGTATCCAATCACACCGGGGAGCTGTTTTTT
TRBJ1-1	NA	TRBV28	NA	CASSRGGQSGTEAFF	TGTGCCAGCAGCCGGGGGGGCCAATCTGGCACTGAAGCTTTCTTT
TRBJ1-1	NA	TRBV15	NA	CAARRGGSMNTEAFF	TGTGCCGCCCGTAGGGGCGGGTCTATGAACACTGAAGCTTTCTTT
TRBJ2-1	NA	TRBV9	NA	CASSVESDRQFF	TGTGCCAGCAGCGTAGAATCTGATCGGCAGTTCTTC
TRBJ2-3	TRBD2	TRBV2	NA	CASSAERGSTDTQYF	TGTGCCAGCAGTGCCGAGCGGGGGAGTACAGATACGCAGTATTTT
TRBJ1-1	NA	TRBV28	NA	CASSLGRGTMNTEAFF	TGTGCCAGCAGTTTAGGACGAGGCACAATGAACACTGAAGCTTTCTTT
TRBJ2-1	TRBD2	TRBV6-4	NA	CASSDAGRDIGEQFF	TGTGCCAGCAGTGACGCCGGGAGGGACATCGGAGAGCAGTTCTTC
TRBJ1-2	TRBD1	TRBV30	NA	CAWSVMGQLYGYTF	TGTGCCTGGAGTGTAATGGGACAGCTTTATGGCTACACCTTC
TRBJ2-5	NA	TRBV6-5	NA	CASSYGQRETQYF	TGTGCCAGCAGTTACGGGCAGCGAGAGACCCAGTACTTC
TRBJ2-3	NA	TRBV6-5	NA	CASSYRRFESTDTQYF	TGTGCCAGCAGTTACAGGCGGTTCGAGAGCACAGATACGCAGTATTTT
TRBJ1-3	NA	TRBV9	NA	CASSVASSGNTIYF	TGTGCCAGCAGCGTAGCCAGTTCTGGAAACACCATATATTTT
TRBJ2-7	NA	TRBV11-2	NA	CASSLLYEQYF	TGTGCCAGCAGCTTACTCTACGAGCAGTACTTC
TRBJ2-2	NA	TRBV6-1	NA	CASGPGTNTGELFF	TGTGCCAGCGGCCCAGGGACGAACACCGGGGAGCTGTTTTTT
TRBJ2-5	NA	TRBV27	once	CASSSPTRRETQYF	TGTGCCAGCAGTAGCCCGACTAGGCGGGAGACCCAGTACTTC
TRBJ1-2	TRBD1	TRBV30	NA	CAWSGQGASNYGYTF	TGTGCCTGGAGTGGACAGGGGGCCTCAAACTATGGCTACACCTTC
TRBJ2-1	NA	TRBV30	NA	CAPPGKGPTGLGDEQFF	TGTGCCCCGCCTGGGAAGGGACCGACAGGTTTAGGGGACGAACAGTTCTTC
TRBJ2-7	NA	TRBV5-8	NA	CASSLIYEQYF	TGTGCCAGCAGCCTTATCTACGAGCAGTACTTC
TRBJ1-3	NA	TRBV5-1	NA	CASSPGAGGGNTIYF	TGCGCCAGCAGCCCGGGGGCCGGAGGAGGGAACACCATATATTTT
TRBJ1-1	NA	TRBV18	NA	CASSNGEGSTEAFF	TGTGCCAGCTCTAACGGGGAGGGGAGCACTGAAGCTTTCTTT
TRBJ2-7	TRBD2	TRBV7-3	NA	CASSVSSGTREQYF	TGTGCCAGCAGCGTATCTAGCGGGACTCGGGAGCAGTACTTC
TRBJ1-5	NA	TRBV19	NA	CASSILGTYSNQPQHF	TGTGCCAGTAGTATACTGGGTACTTATAGCAATCAGCCCCAGCATTTT
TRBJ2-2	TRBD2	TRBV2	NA	CASTMEGLSGLGELFF	TGTGCCAGCACAATGGAGGGCCTTAGCGGGCTCGGGGAGCTGTTTTTT
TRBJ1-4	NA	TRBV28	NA	CASSLTDRIREKLFF	TGTGCCAGCAGTTTAACAGACCGGATACGGGAAAAACTGTTTTTT